These 26 T cell receptor beta chains originate from one sample sequenced in a study of response to subunit inactivated influenza vaccine. TCRdb analysed the RT-PCR reads with MiXCR anew, one entry per CDR3 protein. The table lists roughly 570,000 distinct CDR3 sequences, 13% of them singletons, with around 14% in the top ten. Sequenced here: PBMCs from blood, sampled 40 to 50 days after vaccination. These receptors came from a man aged 50 to 60 who received an inactivated influenza vaccine.

V and J are TRBV30 and TRBJ2-5, with D perhaps TRBD1 or TRBD2 (5 bases each). V was shortened by 0 bases and J by 4 bases, with 18 bases between the two germline ends. CDR3 length: 16 residues. The germline gives CDR1 GTSNPN, CDR2 SVGIG (reference sequence). CDR3 amino acids: CAWSVTGTGPRETQYF. Written as DNA, the CDR3 is TGTGCCTGGAGTGTTACCGGGACCGGCCCAAGAGAGACCCAGTACTTC.

The V call is TRBV20-1, the J call TRBJ2-7; possibly TRBD2 for D (6 bases). Germline values: CDR1 DFQATT, CDR2 SNEGSKA (reference sequence). The CDR3 has 12 amino acids. Between the trimmed V and J ends, which lost 5 bases and 5 bases, there was a span of 13 bases. Here the CDR3 DNA reads TGCAGTGCTGACCGGGACTCAAACGAGCAGTACTTC. Encoded protein: CSADRDSNEQYF.

The V and J genes are TRBV6-1 and TRBJ2-7; TRBD1 matches at 9 bases. Germline CDR1 and CDR2: MNHNS and SASEGT. This CDR3 contains 13 residues. The V gene end was trimmed by 7 bases and the J gene end by 5 bases; junction bases not matched to a gene: 6. CDR3 bases: TGTGCCAGCATTGGGGACAGGGAGAACGAGCAGTACTTC. It encodes CASIGDRENEQYF.

This clonotype appeared a few times. The chain has TRBV24-1 and TRBJ2-1; 8 bases line up with TRBD2. Trimming took 5 bases from V and 0 from J; bases not matched to a gene: 5. The CDR3 sequence is 16 residues long. The germline CDR1 and CDR2 sequences are KGHDR and SFDVKD. In nucleotides, the CDR3 is TGTGCCACCAGTGCAGCGGGAGTGCCCTCCTACAATGAGCAGTTCTTC. Its protein is CATSAAGVPSYNEQFF.

The CDR3 sequence is CATSKWEDEQFF. CDR3 nucleotide sequence: TGTGCCACCAGTAAATGGGAGGATGAGCAGTTCTTC. The chain uses TRBV24-1 and TRBJ2-1, with a weak D call TRBD2 (6 bases). The germline gives CDR1 KGHDR, CDR2 SFDVKD. The V gene lost 6 bases and the J gene lost 8 bases, with 10 bases spanning the gap. This CDR3 has 12 amino acids.

Ten or more counts support this clonotype. This rearrangement joins TRBV5-5 to TRBJ2-3; D call uncertain. The CDR3 spans 13 residues. With 1 base removed from V and 10 bases from J, the gap between germline ends came to 13 bases. Germline CDR1 and CDR2: SGHKS and YYEKEE (reference sequence). This CDR3 is CASSLRFVESQYF. CDR3 bases: TGTGCCAGCAGCTTGCGTTTTGTAGAATCGCAGTATTTT. The full variable domain, its missing parts supplied by reference TRBV5-5 and TRBJ2-3, is DAGVTQSPTHLIKTRGQQVTLRCSPISGHKSVSWYQQVLGQGPQFIFQYYEKEERGRGNFPDRFSARQFPNYSSELNVNALLLGDSALYLCASSLRFVESQYFGPGTRLTVL.

This clonotype was found many times. The chain combines TRBV5-1 with TRBJ2-7, with TRBD2 as a possible D gene (5 bases). CDR3 size: 16 residues. Per the germline V gene, CDR1 is SGHRS and CDR2 is YFSETQ. Trimming removed 0 bases from V and 4 bases from J, with 17 bases in between. The CDR3 DNA sequence: TGCGCCAGCAGCTTGGGGAAGGGATCGGGGTATTACGAGCAGTACTTC. Protein product: CASSLGKGSGYYEQYF. Variable domain in full (rest from reference TRBV5-1 and TRBJ2-7): KAGVTQTPRYLIKTRGQQVTLSCSPISGHRSVSWYQQTPGQGLQFLFEYFSETQRNKGNFPGRFSGRQFSNSRSEMNVSTLELGDSALYLCASSLGKGSGYYEQYFGPGTRLTVT.

This clonotype was seen at least ten times. The chain combines TRBV6-5 with TRBJ1-2, with unresolved D. Looked up from germline, CDR1 is MNHEY and CDR2 is SVGAGI. The CDR3 has 14 residues. The germline V and J ends were trimmed by 3 bases and 8 bases, with 16 bases remaining between them. The CDR3 reads CASSYRSGGEGYTF. The CDR3, as DNA: TGTGCCAGCAGTTATAGGTCCGGAGGTGAGGGCTACACCTTC.

There are many counts of this clonotype. J is TRBJ2-5 and V is TRBV20-1; 12 bases line up with TRBD2. The CDR3 totals 18 residues. J lost 0 bases, V lost 1 base, and 9 bases had no gene match. The germline CDR1 and CDR2 sequences are DFQATT and SNEGSKA (reference sequence). In DNA, the CDR3 is TGCAGTGCTAGAGCGCGGACTAGCGGGGTAGTCTACCAAGAGACCCAGTACTTC. Translating gives CSARARTSGVVYQETQYF.

This clonotype was picked up many times. J is TRBJ2-7 and V is TRBV7-6; 10 bases line up with TRBD2. The V and J ends lost 0 bases and 7 bases, in that order; junction bases with no gene match: 3. Germline V gives CDR1 SGHVS, CDR2 FNYEAQ. The CDR3 totals 14 residues. The DNA of the CDR3 is TGTGCCAGCAGCTTAGCGGGTAGCGGGGGGGAGCAGTACTTC. It encodes CASSLAGSGGEQYF.

This clonotype was observed at least ten times. The rearrangement joins TRBV29-1 to TRBJ2-7; D is ambiguous. The CDR3 loop spans 12 amino acids. Trimming took off 4 bases at V and 2 bases at J, with 9 bases between the two ends. Germline loops: CDR1 SQVTM, CDR2 ANQGSEA. DNA of the CDR3: TGCAGCGTTGTAGGGCAAGCCTACGAGCAGTACTTC. Residues: CSVVGQAYEQYF.

This clonotype was counted many times. The chain has TRBV7-2 and TRBJ1-5; no firm D call. Germline V gene lookup returns CDR1 SGHTA and CDR2 FQGNSA. Trimming removed 3 bases at V and 7 bases at J, with 19 bases between. This CDR3 has 16 amino acids. The chain's CDR3 is CASSLEARGTRQPQHF. The CDR3, as DNA: TGTGCCAGCAGCTTGGAGGCCCGGGGTACACGGCAGCCCCAGCATTTT.

This rearrangement joins TRBV6-5 to TRBJ2-1; 7 bases fit TRBD2. CDR1 is MNHEY and CDR2 is SVGAGI in the germline V gene. The CDR3 extends over 14 amino acids. Germline trimming cut 4 bases from V and 8 bases from J; bases unmatched to any gene: 8. The CDR3 reads CASSSRKGRDEQFF. In DNA, the CDR3 is TGTGCCAGCAGTTCCAGGAAAGGGAGGGATGAGCAGTTCTTC.

This clonotype was seen ten or more times. The chain carries TRBV5-6 and TRBJ2-1; 14 positions match TRBD2. Germline V CDR1 and CDR2: SGHDT, YYEEEE. The CDR3 totals 14 residues. The trim removed 2 bases at V and 9 bases at J, leaving 1 base unmatched. The DNA of the CDR3 is TGTGCCAGCAGCTTAGGACTAGCGGGAGGTGAGCAGTTCTTC. It specifies CASSLGLAGGEQFF. Variable domain in full (rest from reference TRBV5-6 and TRBJ2-1): DAGVTQSPTHLIKTRGQQVTLRCSPKSGHDTVSWYQQALGQGPQFIFQYYEEEERQRGNFPDRFSGHQFPNYSSELNVNALLLGDSALYLCASSLGLAGGEQFFGPGTRLTVL.

This clonotype was found a few times. This chain connects TRBV27 to TRBJ2-5, with 12 bases matching TRBD1. The V segment lost 5 bases and the J segment 9 bases; nucleotides outside the gene matches: 7. This CDR3 is built from 14 residues. Germline V gene lookup returns CDR1 MNHEY and CDR2 SMNVEV (reference sequence). For the CDR3, the DNA is TGTGCCAGCAGTGCCGGGACAGGGGGCGCGGCCCAGTACTTC. This codes for CASSAGTGGAAQYF.

J is TRBJ1-2 and V is TRBV2; 7 nucleotides match TRBD1. V trimming: 5 bases; J trimming: 6 bases; junction bases outside the gene matches: 6. The CDR3 extends over 13 amino acids. Germline loops: CDR1 SNHLY, CDR2 FYNNEI. The CDR3 is CASSYGQVDGYTF. The CDR3 nucleotides are TGTGCCAGCAGTTACGGACAGGTGGATGGCTACACCTTC. The full variable domain, its missing parts supplied by reference TRBV2 and TRBJ1-2, is EPEVTQTPSHQVTQMGQEVILRCVPISNHLYFYWYRQILGQKVEFLVSFYNNEISEKSEIFDDQFSVERPDGSNFTLKIRSTKLEDSAMYFCASSYGQVDGYTFGSGTRLTVV.

The chain is built from TRBV20-1 and TRBJ2-1; D gene unclear. The CDR3 sequence is 17 residues long. Germline V CDR1 and CDR2: DFQATT, SNEGSKA (reference sequence). Trimming stripped 6 bases from V and 2 bases from J, with 23 bases between. In DNA, the CDR3 is TGCAGTGCCACTCTGACGTCAGCTTTCCACACCTACAATGAGCAGTTCTTC. Residues: CSATLTSAFHTYNEQFF.

The chain is built from TRBV6-2 or TRBV6-3 and TRBJ2-1; D might be TRBD1 or TRBD2, each matching 5 bases. The CDR3 is 15 amino acids. Germline loops: CDR1 MNHEY, CDR2 SVGEGT. Trimming removed 5 bases at V and 9 bases at J, with 20 bases between. The CDR3 is CASSEVWGRTGEQFF. In DNA form, the CDR3 reads TGTGCCAGCAGTGAGGTGTGGGGACGGACTGGTGAGCAGTTCTTC.

This clonotype has a count of ten or more. The rearrangement joins TRBV12-3 or TRBV12-4 to TRBJ1-2; tentative D call: TRBD1 (6 bases). The CDR3 is made up of 14 amino acids. Trimming cost V 6 bases and J 6 bases, with 17 bases left between them. CDR3 in DNA: TGTGCCAGCAGCGAGGTACAGGGACGTCATGGCTACACCTTC. This translates into CASSEVQGRHGYTF.

This clonotype was counted only a few times. This chain links TRBV24-1 with TRBJ2-5, with D perhaps TRBD1 (5 bases). Between the trimmed V and J ends, which lost 4 bases and 5 bases, there was a span of 13 bases. This CDR3 is 14 amino acids long. Germline V gene sequence: CDR1 KGHDR, CDR2 SFDVKD. The CDR3 bases are TGTGCCACCAGTGACCCCGGCAGGGTTGAGACCCAGTACTTC. Translation: CATSDPGRVETQYF.

This clonotype was counted between two and nine times. The rearrangement uses TRBV20-1 and TRBJ1-4; 9 positions match TRBD1. The ends lost 5 bases at V and 5 bases at J; junction bases unmatched: 9. The germline CDR1 and CDR2 sequences are DFQATT and SNEGSKA (reference sequence). The CDR3 totals 15 residues. This CDR3 is CSASSPGQGNEKLFF. CDR3 bases: TGCAGTGCTTCATCCCCGGGACAGGGAAATGAAAAACTGTTTTTT.

V usage is TRBV20-1 and J usage is TRBJ2-5; D tentatively fits TRBD1 or TRBD2 (5 bases each). This CDR3 contains 13 residues. V gave up 6 bases and J gave up 0 bases, with 11 bases separating them. From germline, CDR1 is DFQATT and CDR2 SNEGSKA (reference sequence). This chain's CDR3 is CSAEDTYQETQYF. CDR3 DNA sequence: TGCAGTGCGGAGGACACCTACCAAGAGACCCAGTACTTC.

The table lists this clonotype with a few counts. The chain combines TRBV7-8 with TRBJ2-5, with D hard to call. The germline V and J ends were trimmed by 1 base and 2 bases, with 11 bases remaining between them. Germline V gene lookup returns CDR1 SGHVS and CDR2 FQNEAQ. The CDR3 runs to 15 residues. DNA for the CDR3: TGTGCCAGCAGCTTAGTCTGGCGGAGTCAAGAGACCCAGTACTTC. Its translation is CASSLVWRSQETQYF.

The DNA of the CDR3 is TGTGCCAGCAGTGAAGGCCCCAGCTATGAGCAGTTCTTC. Translation gives CASSEGPSYEQFF. The V and J genes are TRBV2 and TRBJ2-1; D unclear. The V end lost 1 base, the J end lost 8 bases, and 9 bases lay between the germline ends. From germline, CDR1 is SNHLY and CDR2 FYNNEI. This CDR3 has 13 residues.

The V gene is TRBV20-1, the J gene TRBJ2-5; D could derive from TRBD1 or TRBD2 (5 bases each). The CDR3 sequence is 14 residues long. V was clipped by 6 bases and J by 0 bases, with 14 bases between them. CDR1 and CDR2 from the germline V gene are DFQATT and SNEGSKA (reference sequence). CDR3 nucleotide sequence: TGCAGTGCGAGAACCGGGACGAACCAAGAGACCCAGTACTTC. It encodes CSARTGTNQETQYF.

This clonotype has only a few counts. V gene TRBV12-3 or TRBV12-4 combines with J gene TRBJ1-5, with a possible D match to TRBD1 (6 bases). This CDR3 is built from 14 residues. V lost 7 bases and J lost 8, with 18 bases in between. CDR3: CASTLGGALEPQHF. The CDR3 DNA follows: TGTGCCAGCACCTTAGGGGGGGCTTTGGAGCCCCAGCATTTT.